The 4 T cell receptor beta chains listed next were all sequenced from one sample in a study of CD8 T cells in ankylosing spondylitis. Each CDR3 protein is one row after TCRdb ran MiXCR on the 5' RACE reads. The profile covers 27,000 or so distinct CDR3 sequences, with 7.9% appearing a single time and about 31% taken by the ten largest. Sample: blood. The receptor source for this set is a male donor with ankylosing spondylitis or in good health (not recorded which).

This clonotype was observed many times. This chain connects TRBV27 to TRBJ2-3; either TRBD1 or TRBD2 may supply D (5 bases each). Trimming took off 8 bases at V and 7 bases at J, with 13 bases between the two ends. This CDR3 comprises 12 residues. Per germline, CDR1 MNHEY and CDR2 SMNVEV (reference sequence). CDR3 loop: CASSTRDHTQYF. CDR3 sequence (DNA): TGTGCCAGCTCCACTCGGGACCATACGCAGTATTTT.

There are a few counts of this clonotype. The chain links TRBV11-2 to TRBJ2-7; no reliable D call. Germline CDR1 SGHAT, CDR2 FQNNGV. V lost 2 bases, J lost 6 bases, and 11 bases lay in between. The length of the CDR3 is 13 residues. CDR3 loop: CASSLNLLGEQYV. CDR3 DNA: TGTGCCAGCAGCTTAAATTTATTGGGCGAGCAGTACGTC.

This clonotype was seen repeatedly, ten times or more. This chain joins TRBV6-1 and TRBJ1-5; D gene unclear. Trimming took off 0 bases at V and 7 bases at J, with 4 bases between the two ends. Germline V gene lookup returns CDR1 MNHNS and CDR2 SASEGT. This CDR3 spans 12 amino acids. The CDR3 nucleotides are TGTGCCAGCAGTGAAGCGGGACAGCCCCAGCATTTT. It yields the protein CASSEAGQPQHF.

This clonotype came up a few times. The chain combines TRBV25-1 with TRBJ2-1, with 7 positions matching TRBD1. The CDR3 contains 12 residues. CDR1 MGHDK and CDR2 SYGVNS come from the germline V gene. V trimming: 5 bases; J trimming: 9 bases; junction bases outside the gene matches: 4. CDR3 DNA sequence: TGTGCCAGCAGTAGGACAGGCATTGAGCAGTTCTTC. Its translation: CASSRTGIEQFF.